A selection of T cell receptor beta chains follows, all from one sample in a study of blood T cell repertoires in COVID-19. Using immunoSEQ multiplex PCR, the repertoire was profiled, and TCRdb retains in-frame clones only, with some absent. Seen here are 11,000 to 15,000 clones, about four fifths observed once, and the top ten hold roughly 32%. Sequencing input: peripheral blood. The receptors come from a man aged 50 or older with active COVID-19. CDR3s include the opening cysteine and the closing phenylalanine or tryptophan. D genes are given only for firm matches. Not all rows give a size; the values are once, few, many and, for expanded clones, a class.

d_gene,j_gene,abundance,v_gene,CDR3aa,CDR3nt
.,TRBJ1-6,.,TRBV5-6,CASSLGGGDDSPLHF,TGTGCCAGCAGCTTGGGGGGCGGAGATGATTCACCCCTCCACTTT
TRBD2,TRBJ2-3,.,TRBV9,CASSVDSESGRAKDTQYF,TGTGCCAGCAGCGTAGATAGCGAGAGCGGGAGGGCCAAAGATACGCAGTATTTT
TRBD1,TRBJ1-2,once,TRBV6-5,CASRVGQGSVYGYTF,TGTGCCAGCAGGGTGGGACAGGGGAGCGTCTATGGCTACACCTTC
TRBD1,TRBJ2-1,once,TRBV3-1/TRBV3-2,CASSQDNLGQGYNEQFF,TGTGCCAGCAGCCAAGATAATCTAGGACAGGGTTACAATGAGCAGTTCTTC
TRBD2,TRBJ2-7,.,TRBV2,CASSPRASGTYEQYF,TGTGCCAGCAGCCCGAGGGCTAGCGGTACCTACGAGCAGTACTTC
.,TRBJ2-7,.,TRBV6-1,CASSEVSGAYEQYF,TGTGCCAGCAGTGAGGTATCAGGGGCCTACGAGCAGTACTTC
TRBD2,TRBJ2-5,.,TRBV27,CASSLTSGRAQYF,TGTGCCAGCAGCCTAACTAGCGGGAGGGCCCAGTACTTC
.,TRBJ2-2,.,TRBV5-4,CASSSGQITGELFF,TGTGCCAGCAGCTCGGGTCAGATCACCGGGGAGCTGTTTTTT
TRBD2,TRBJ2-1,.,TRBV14,CASSQELGSGSVWSGYNEQFF,TGTGCCAGCAGCCAAGAGTTGGGTAGCGGGAGCGTTTGGTCGGGGTACAATGAGCAGTTCTTC
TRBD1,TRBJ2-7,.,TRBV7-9,CASSGDSSYEQYF,TGTGCCAGCAGCGGGGACAGCTCCTACGAGCAGTACTTC
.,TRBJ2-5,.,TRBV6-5,CASSYSGGVVETQYF,TGTGCCAGCAGTTACTCCGGCGGGGTTGTCGAGACCCAGTACTTC
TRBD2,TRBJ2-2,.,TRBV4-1,CASSQDLGLVANTGELFF,TGCGCCAGCAGCCAAGACCTGGGACTAGTGGCGAACACCGGGGAGCTGTTTTTT
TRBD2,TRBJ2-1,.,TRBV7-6,CASSPEAGGRGPNEQFF,TGTGCCAGCAGCCCCGAGGCCGGCGGGAGGGGCCCCAATGAGCAGTTCTTC
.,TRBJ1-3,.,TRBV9,CASSGGTSGNTIYF,TGTGCCAGCAGTGGAGGGACCTCTGGAAACACCATATATTTT
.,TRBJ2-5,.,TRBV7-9,CASSLVAGLETQYF,TGTGCCAGCAGCTTAGTCGCAGGGTTGGAGACCCAGTACTTC
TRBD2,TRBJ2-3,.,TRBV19,CASSIGSGSTDTQYF,TGTGCCAGTAGTATCGGAAGCGGGAGTACAGATACGCAGTATTTT
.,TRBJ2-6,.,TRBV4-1,CASSQEGRGSGANVLTF,TGCGCCAGCAGCCAAGAAGGCAGGGGCTCTGGGGCCAACGTCCTGACTTTC
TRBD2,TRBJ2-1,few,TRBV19,CASTLAGVSEQFF,TGTGCCAGCACGCTAGCGGGAGTGAGTGAGCAGTTCTTC
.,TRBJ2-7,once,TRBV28,CASSFLQGLFYEQYF,TGTGCCAGCAGTTTCCTACAGGGTTTGTTCTACGAGCAGTACTTC
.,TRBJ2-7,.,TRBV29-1,CSVVGSGYEQYF,TGCAGCGTTGTTGGTAGCGGATACGAGCAGTACTTC
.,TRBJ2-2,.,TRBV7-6,CASSLGGRNTGELFF,TGTGCCAGCAGCTTAGGGGGCAGAAACACCGGGGAGCTGTTTTTT
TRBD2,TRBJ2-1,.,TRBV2,CASSPGTSGRFPLYNEQFF,TGTGCCAGCAGTCCAGGGACTAGCGGGAGGTTCCCCCTATACAATGAGCAGTTCTTC
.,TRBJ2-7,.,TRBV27,CASSFSLISYEQYF,TGTGCCAGCAGTTTTAGCCTGATCTCCTACGAGCAGTACTTC
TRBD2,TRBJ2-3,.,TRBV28,CASSLSLAGALTDTQYF,TGTGCCAGCAGTTTATCCCTAGCGGGAGCTCTCACAGATACGCAGTATTTT
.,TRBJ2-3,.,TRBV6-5,CASSPMSGSTDTQYF,TGTGCCAGCAGCCCCATGAGCGGGAGCACAGATACGCAGTATTTT
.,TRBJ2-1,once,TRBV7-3,CASSLERAQVNEQFF,TGTGCCAGCAGCTTAGAGCGGGCTCAGGTGAATGAGCAGTTCTTC
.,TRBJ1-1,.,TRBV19,CASRTREYTEAFF,TGTGCCAGTAGAACCAGGGAATACACTGAAGCTTTCTTT
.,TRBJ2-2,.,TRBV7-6,CASSLSVTGELFF,TGTGCCAGCAGCTTATCCGTCACCGGGGAGCTGTTTTTT
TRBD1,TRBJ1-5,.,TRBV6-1,CASSESRDRGFGLDQPQHF,TGTGCCAGCAGTGAATCCCGGGACAGGGGGTTTGGGTTGGATCAGCCCCAGCATTTT
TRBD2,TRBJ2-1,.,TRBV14,CASSPVAGGYNEQFF,TGTGCCAGCAGCCCAGTAGCGGGAGGCTACAATGAGCAGTTCTTC
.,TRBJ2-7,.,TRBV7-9,CASSLTHEQYF,TGTGCCAGCAGCCTTACACACGAGCAGTACTTC
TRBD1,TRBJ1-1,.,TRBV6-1,CASSERDSEIDEAFF,TGTGCCAGCAGTGAAAGGGACAGCGAGATCGATGAAGCTTTCTTT
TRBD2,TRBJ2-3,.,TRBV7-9,CASFSGRAGTDTQYF,TGTGCCAGCTTTAGCGGGAGGGCCGGCACAGATACGCAGTATTTT
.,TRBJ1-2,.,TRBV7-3,CASSLTGGPGYTF,TGTGCCAGCAGCTTAACGGGGGGACCTGGCTACACCTTC
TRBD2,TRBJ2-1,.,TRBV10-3,CAISPGLAGVDEQFF,TGTGCCATCAGTCCGGGACTAGCGGGCGTGGATGAGCAGTTCTTC